This T cell receptor beta chain was captured by sequencing in a study of blood T cells in healthy people across ages. V lost 4 bases and J lost 1, with 11 bases in between. This CDR3 has 14 amino acids. Germline CDR1 is SGHRS and CDR2 is YFSETQ. Using a J-beta primer mix together with a sample-barcoded 5' primer, a second PCR was run for roughly 7 to 12 cycles. Per sample, CDR3-containing paired-end reads numbered at least 2.5 million. Using its own MiXCR run on the 5' RACE reads, TCRdb lists one record per CDR3 protein. The sample holds roughly 800,000 distinct CDR3 sequences, under 30% seen once. This clonotype was detected only a few times. These same records also appear under a second study, on T cells of mothers and their children.

Sequencing was performed on blood. The receptor was derived from a boy aged 5-17 years in good health. The chain joins TRBV5-1 to TRBJ1-1; D is undetermined. CDR3 region: CASSMGVGNTEAFF. The CDR3 DNA is TGCGCCAGCAGCATGGGAGTCGGGAACACTGAAGCTTTCTTT.